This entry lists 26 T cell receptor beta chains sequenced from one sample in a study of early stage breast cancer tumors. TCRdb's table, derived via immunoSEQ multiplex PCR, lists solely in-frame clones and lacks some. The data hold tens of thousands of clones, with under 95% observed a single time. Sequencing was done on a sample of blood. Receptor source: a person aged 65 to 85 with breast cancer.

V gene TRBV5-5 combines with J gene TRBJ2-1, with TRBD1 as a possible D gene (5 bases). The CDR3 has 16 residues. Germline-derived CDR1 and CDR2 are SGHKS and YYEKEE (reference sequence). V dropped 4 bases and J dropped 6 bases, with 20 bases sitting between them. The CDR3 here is CASSRQGAMLGNEQFF. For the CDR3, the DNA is TGTGCCAGCAGCCGACAAGGGGCAATGCTGGGCAATGAGCAGTTCTTC.

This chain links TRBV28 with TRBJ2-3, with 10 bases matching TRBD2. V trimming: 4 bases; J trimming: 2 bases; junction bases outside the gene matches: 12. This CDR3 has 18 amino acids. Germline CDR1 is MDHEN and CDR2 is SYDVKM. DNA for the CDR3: TGTGCCAGCAGTTCCTCTGGGCTAGCGGGAGCACACACAGATACGCAGTATTTT. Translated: CASSSSGLAGAHTDTQYF.

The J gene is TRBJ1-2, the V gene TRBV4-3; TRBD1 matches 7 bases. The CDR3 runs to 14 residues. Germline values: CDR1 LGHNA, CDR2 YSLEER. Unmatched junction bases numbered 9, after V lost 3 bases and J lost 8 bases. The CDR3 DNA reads TGCGCCAGCAGCCAGGCACAGGGGCTGGGGGGCTACACCTTC. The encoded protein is CASSQAQGLGGYTF.

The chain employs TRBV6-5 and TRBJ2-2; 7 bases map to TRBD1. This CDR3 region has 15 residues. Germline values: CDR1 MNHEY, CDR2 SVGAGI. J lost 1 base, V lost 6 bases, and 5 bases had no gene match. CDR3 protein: CASSQGVWNTGELFF. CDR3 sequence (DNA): TGTGCCAGCAGCCAGGGGGTGTGGAACACCGGGGAGCTGTTTTTT.

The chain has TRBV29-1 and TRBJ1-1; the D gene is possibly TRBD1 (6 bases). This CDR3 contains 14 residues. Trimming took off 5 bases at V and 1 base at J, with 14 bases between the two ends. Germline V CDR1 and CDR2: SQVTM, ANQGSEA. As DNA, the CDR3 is TGCAGCGTTAGGGGGGGGTTAAAGAACACTGAAGCTTTCTTT. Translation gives CSVRGGLKNTEAFF.

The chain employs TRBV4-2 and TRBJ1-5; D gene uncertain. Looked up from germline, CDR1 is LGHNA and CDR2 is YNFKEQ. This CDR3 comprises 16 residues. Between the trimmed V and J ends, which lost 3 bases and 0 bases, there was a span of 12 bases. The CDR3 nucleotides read TGTGCCAGCAGCCAGGCGAACAGTTATAGCAATCAGCCCCAGCATTTT. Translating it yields CASSQANSYSNQPQHF.

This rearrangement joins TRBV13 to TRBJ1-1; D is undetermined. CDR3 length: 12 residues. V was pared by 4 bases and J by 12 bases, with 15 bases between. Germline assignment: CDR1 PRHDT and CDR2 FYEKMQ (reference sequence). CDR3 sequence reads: CASSSGRGTPFF. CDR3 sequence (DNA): TGTGCCAGCAGCTCCGGTCGAGGAACACCTTTCTTT.

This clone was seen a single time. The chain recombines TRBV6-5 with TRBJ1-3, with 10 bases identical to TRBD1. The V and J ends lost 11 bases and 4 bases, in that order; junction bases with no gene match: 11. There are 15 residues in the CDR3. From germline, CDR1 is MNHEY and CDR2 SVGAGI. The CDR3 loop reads CASSGRTGGGNTIYF. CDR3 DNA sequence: TGTGCCTCCAGCGGGAGGACAGGGGGAGGAAACACCATATATTTT.

DNA of the CDR3: TGTGCCAGCAGTGAATATTTTGGAGGGGCGACTGAAGCTTTCTTT. Translation: CASSEYFGGATEAFF. The V gene is TRBV25-1, the J gene TRBJ1-1; TRBD1 might be the D (5 bases). The CDR3 is made up of 15 amino acids. Trimming pared 0 bases from V and 5 bases from J, leaving 13 bases between. Germline V gives CDR1 MGHDK, CDR2 SYGVNS.

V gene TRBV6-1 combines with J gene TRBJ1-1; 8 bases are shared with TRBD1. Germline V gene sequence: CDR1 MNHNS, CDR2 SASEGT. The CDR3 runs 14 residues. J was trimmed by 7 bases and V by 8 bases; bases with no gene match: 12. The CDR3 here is CASAGGDYLSEAFF. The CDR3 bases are TGTGCCAGCGCAGGGGGCGATTATCTAAGTGAAGCTTTCTTT.

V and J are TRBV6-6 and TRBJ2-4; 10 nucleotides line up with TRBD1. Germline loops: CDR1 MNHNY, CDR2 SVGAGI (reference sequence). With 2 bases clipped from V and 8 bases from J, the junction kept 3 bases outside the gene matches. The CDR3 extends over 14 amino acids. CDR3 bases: TGTGCCAGCAGTTACGGACAGGGGGGAGACATTCAGTACTTC. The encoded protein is CASSYGQGGDIQYF.

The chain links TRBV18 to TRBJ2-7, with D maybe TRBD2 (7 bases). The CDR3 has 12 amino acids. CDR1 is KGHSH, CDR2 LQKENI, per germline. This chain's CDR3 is CASEGGPNEQYF. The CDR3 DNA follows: TGTGCTTCTGAGGGGGGGCCCAACGAGCAGTACTTC.

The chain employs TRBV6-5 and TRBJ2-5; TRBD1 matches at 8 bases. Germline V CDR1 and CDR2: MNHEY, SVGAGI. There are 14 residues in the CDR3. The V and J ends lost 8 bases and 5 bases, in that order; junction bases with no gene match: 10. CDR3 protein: CASRTGISGETQYF. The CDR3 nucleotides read TGTGCCAGCCGGACAGGGATCTCAGGGGAGACCCAGTACTTC.

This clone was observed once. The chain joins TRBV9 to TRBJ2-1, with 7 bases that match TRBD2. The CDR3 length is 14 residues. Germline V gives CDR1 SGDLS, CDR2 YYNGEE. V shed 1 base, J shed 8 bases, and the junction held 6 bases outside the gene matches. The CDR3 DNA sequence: TGTGCCAGCAGCGTATGGGAGGGAGGTCATGAGCAGTTCTTC. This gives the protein CASSVWEGGHEQFF.

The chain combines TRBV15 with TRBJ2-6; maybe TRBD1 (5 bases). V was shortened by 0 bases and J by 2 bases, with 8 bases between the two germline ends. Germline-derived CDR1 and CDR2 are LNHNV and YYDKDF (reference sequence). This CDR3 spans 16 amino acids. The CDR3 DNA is TGTGCCACCAGCAGAGAGGTGGGGCCTGGGGCCAACGTCCTGACTTTC. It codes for CATSREVGPGANVLTF.

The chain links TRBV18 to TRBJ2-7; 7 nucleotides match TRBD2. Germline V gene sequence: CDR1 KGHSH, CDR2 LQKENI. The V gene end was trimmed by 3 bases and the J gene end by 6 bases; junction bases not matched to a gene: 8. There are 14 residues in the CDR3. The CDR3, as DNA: TGTGCCAGCTCACCTCGGCGGGAGAGTGCCGAGCAGTACTTC. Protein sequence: CASSPRRESAEQYF.

This CDR3 reads CASSQCKRGGRADTQYF. The CDR3 DNA is TGCGCCAGCAGTCAATGTAAACGGGGGGGCCGGGCAGATACGCAGTATTTT. The chain carries TRBV23-1 and TRBJ2-3; 8 bases line up with TRBD2. TRBV23-1 is assigned to the ORF class and has an uncertain function. The CDR3 extends over 17 amino acids. With 1 base clipped from V and 4 bases from J, the junction kept 10 bases outside the gene matches.

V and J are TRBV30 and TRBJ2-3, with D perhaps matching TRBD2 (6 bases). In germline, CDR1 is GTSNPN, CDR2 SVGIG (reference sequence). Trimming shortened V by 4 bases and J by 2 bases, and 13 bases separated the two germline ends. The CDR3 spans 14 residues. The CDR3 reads CAWIPGLVTDTQYF. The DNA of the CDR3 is TGTGCCTGGATACCGGGACTGGTCACAGATACGCAGTATTTT. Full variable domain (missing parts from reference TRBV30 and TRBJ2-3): SQTIHQWPATLVQPVGSPLSLECTVEGTSNPNLYWYRQAAGRGLQLLFYSVGIGQISSEVPQNLSASRPQDRQFILSSKKLLLSDSGFYLCAWIPGLVTDTQYFGPGTRLTVL.

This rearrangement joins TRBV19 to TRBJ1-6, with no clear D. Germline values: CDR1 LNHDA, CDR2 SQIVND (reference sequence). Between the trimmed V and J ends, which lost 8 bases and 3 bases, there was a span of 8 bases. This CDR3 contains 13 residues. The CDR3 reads CASGTVYNSPLHF. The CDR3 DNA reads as TGTGCCAGTGGTACGGTCTATAATTCACCCCTCCACTTT.

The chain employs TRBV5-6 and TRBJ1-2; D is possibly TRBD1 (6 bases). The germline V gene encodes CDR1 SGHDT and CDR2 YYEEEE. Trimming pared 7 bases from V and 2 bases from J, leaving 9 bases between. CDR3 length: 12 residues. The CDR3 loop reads CASQDRNYGYTF. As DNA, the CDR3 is TGTGCCAGCCAGGACAGAAACTATGGCTACACCTTC.

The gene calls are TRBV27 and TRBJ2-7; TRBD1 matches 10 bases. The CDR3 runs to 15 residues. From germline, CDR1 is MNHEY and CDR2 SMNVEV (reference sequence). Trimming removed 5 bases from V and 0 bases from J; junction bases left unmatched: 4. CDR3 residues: CASSPRTGGSYEQYF. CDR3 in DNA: TGTGCCAGCAGTCCCCGGACAGGGGGCTCCTACGAGCAGTACTTC.

CDR3 loop: CASSYDRQGPYGYTF. In nucleotides, the CDR3 is TGTGCCAGCAGTTACGACCGACAGGGGCCCTATGGCTACACCTTC. This chain uses TRBV6-6 with TRBJ1-2; the match to TRBD1 covers 8 bases. The V segment lost 2 bases and the J segment 4 bases; nucleotides outside the gene matches: 6. The CDR3 is made up of 15 amino acids. CDR1 MNHNY and CDR2 SVGAGI come from the germline V gene (reference sequence).

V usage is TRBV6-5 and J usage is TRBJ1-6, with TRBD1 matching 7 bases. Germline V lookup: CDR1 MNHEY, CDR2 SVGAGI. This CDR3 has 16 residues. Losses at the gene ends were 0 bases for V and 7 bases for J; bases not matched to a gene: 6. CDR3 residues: CASSYSIQGKNSPLHF. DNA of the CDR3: TGTGCCAGCAGTTACTCGATACAGGGGAAGAATTCACCCCTCCACTTT.

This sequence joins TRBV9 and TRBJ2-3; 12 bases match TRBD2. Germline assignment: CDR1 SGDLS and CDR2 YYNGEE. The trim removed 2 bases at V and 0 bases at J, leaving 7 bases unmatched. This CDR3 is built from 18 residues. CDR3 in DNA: TGTGCCAGCAGCGTCCAGCTGGGACTAGCGGGTAGCACAGATACGCAGTATTTT. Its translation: CASSVQLGLAGSTDTQYF.

CDR3 residues: CASSIDGEPEAFF. DNA of the CDR3: TGTGCCAGTAGTATAGACGGTGAGCCTGAAGCTTTCTTT. This chain links TRBV19 with TRBJ1-1; D is ambiguous. Germline V lookup: CDR1 LNHDA, CDR2 SQIVND (reference sequence). With 0 bases removed from V and 6 bases from J, the gap between germline ends came to 8 bases. This CDR3 is built from 13 residues.

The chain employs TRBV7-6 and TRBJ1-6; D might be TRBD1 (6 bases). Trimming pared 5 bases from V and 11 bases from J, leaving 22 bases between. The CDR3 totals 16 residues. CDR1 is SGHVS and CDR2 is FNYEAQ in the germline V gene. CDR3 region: CASSLTKSGGLAPLHF. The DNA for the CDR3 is TGTGCCAGCAGCCTCACCAAGTCGGGGGGCTTGGCACCCCTCCACTTT.